This T cell receptor (beta chain) derives from a study of T-cell memory formation after mild COVID-19. General study points: Some clones that responded were present in memory (sampled pre-infection), which suggests cross-reactive memory joined. Whereas later expanders leaned CD4+, clones contracting day 15 to 85 showed a balanced CD4/CD8 makeup.

With constant-segment primers, 5'RACE yielded cDNA libraries of TCR alpha and TCR beta that carried sample barcodes and UMIs. One entry per CDR3 protein, called by TCRdb with MiXCR from the 5' RACE reads. The table records a few hundred thousand distinct CDR3 sequences, 21% of them present only once. The CDR3 runs to 13 residues. V lost 3 bases, J lost 4 bases, and 10 bases lay in between. Germline V gene data show CDR1 as SGHNT and CDR2 as YYREEE (reference sequence). As concerns this clonotype: Antigen unknown.

The chain has TRBV5-4 and TRBJ1-1; D is uncertain. The sequence was obtained from an adult woman who had mild COVID-19 (a few samples of this study predate the infection). Cell type and time point are not known. The sequenced sample was PBMCs or a T cell subset sorted from them (not recorded which). The CDR3, as DNA: TGTGCCAGCAGCTGGACCAGCGGCACTGAAGCTTTCTTT. Translated, it gives CASSWTSGTEAFF.